Below, 5 T cell receptor beta chains from the same sample are listed, as sequenced in a study of shared clonotypes between healthy human individuals. Naive CD8 cells comprised CD45RO-negative, CCR7-positively selected cells, excluding terminally differentiated effector memory CD45RA+ cells. Profiling relied on immunoSEQ multiplex PCR, and the TCRdb table lists in-frame clones only, not all of them. Of over 2,000,000 clones in the sample, about 94% were seen once. Sequencing was carried out using naive CD8+ T cells from PBMCs. The receptors originated from a man younger than 35 in good health. Some clones in this sample may be carry-over from other donors' samples.

The CDR3 sequence: CASRNILSEQFF. The CDR3 DNA is TGCGCCAGCAGGAACATATTGAGTGAGCAGTTCTTC. The gene calls are TRBV10-2 and TRBJ2-1; the D is unclear. V was pared by 6 bases and J by 9 bases, with 12 bases between. CDR3 length: 12 residues. CDR1 WSHSY and CDR2 SAAADI come from the germline V gene.

V gene TRBV5-8 combines with J gene TRBJ2-7, with TRBD2 as a possible D gene (6 bases). The CDR3 has 14 residues. CDR1 and CDR2 from the germline V gene are SGHTS and YDEGEE. V lost 2 bases to trimming and J lost 3 bases, with 12 bases between them. For the CDR3, the DNA is TGTGCCAGCAGCTTTGGAGGGAGAGACTACGAGCAGTACTTC. It specifies CASSFGGRDYEQYF.

The chain combines TRBV11-2 with TRBJ2-4, with D unresolved. V was shortened by 2 bases and J by 2 bases, with 16 bases between the two germline ends. From germline, CDR1 is SGHAT and CDR2 FQNNGV. This CDR3 spans 17 amino acids. Written as DNA, the CDR3 is TGTGCCAGCAGCTTATCCCTCAATCTTCGGCCCAAAAACATTCAGTACTTC. Its translation: CASSLSLNLRPKNIQYF. The complete variable domain, with remaining parts taken from reference TRBV11-2 and TRBJ2-4, reads EAGVAQSPRYKIIEKRQSVAFWCNPISGHATLYWYQQILGQGPKLLIQFQNNGVVDDSQLPKDRFSAERLKGVDSTLKIQPAKLEDSAVYLCASSLSLNLRPKNIQYFGAGTRLSVL.

The rearrangement links TRBV5-6 to TRBJ2-1; 11 bases agree with TRBD2. V lost 0 bases and J lost 4; bases outside the gene matches: 3. CDR1 and CDR2 from the germline V gene are SGHDT and YYEEEE. This CDR3 is built from 16 residues. The chain's CDR3 is CASSLVLAGGYNEQFF. Here the CDR3 DNA reads TGTGCCAGCAGCTTGGTCCTAGCGGGAGGTTACAATGAGCAGTTCTTC.

A single count supports this clone. The same CDR3 is also encoded by other DNA sequences in this sample. The J gene is TRBJ2-7, the V gene TRBV5-1, with D unresolved. The CDR3 is made up of 14 amino acids. Germline CDR1 reads SGHRS; CDR2 reads YFSETQ. The V end lost 0 bases, the J end lost 1 base, and 8 bases lay between the germline ends. Here the CDR3 reads CASSLVGRSYEQYF. For the CDR3, the DNA is TGCGCCAGCAGCTTGGTCGGCAGGTCCTACGAGCAGTACTTC.